This TCR beta chain is drawn from a study of CXCR3-negative and CXCR3-positive naive CD8 T cells. Study details: The total count of TRB reads reached 120 million to 150 million, and each library contributed about 1.5 +/- 0.3 million. Study conclusions and caveats: TRB CDR3 hydrophobicity was greater in CXCR3-positive naive cells than in CXCR3-negative naive cells. Between one naive subset and the other, surface CD5 was comparable, and TCR strength was inferred from TRB CDR3 properties. Memory CD8+ cells had much lower diversity, and both naive subsets had comparably high diversity.

The study made its TRB cDNA libraries by 5' RACE, adding UMI labels. With the 5' RACE reads reprocessed, TCRdb shows one record per CDR3 protein and no DNA. The table for this sample gives 150,000 or so distinct CDR3 sequences. As to this clonotype: The antigen is unknown.

The CDR3 runs to 14 residues. The material sequenced was naive CXCR3+ CD8+ T cells from blood. Subset meaning: CD45RO-CCR7+CD27+CD95- naive CD8+ T cells expressing CXCR3 (TNR3+). The chain is built from TRBV12-3 or TRBV12-4 and TRBJ2-2; TCRdb outputs TRBD1, but without DNA this stays unchecked. The receptor was derived from a human donor in good health. Some clones in this sample may be carry-over from other donors' samples. The CDR3 protein is CASSFWGETGELFF.